This T cell receptor beta chain was captured by sequencing in a study of cytomegalovirus exposure and HLA in healthy donors. The PCR contained 60 Vbeta and 13 Jbeta primers. Here immunoSEQ multiplex PCR was the method, and the copy in TCRdb shows in-frame clones only, minus some. Among 120,000 to 150,000 clones listed, around 81% were seen once. Trimming took 2 bases from V and 6 from J, leaving 17 bases between them. This CDR3 is 15 amino acids long. The germline V gene encodes CDR1 GTSNPN and CDR2 SVGIG (reference sequence). Overall study findings and caveats: Among the most significant clusters, several appeared linked to common viral pathogens in a later analysis.

Regarding this clone: Antigen unknown.

The sequenced sample consisted of PBMCs. The chain recombines TRBV30 with TRBJ1-5, with no clear D. The TCR originated in a male donor in good health and CMV-seronegative. The CDR3 here is CAWSPPEGLGQPQHF. The DNA for the CDR3 is TGTGCCTGGAGTCCCCCGGAGGGATTGGGTCAGCCCCAGCATTTT. Full variable domain (missing parts from reference TRBV30 and TRBJ1-5): SQTIHQWPATLVQPVGSPLSLECTVEGTSNPNLYWYRQAAGRGLQLLFYSVGIGQISSEVPQNLSASRPQDRQFILSSKKLLLSDSGFYLCAWSPPEGLGQPQHFGDGTRLSIL.